A single sample is the source of the 7 T cell receptor beta chains below, sequenced in a study of blood T cell repertoires in COVID-19. Some clones are missing from TCRdb's copy, which holds only in-frame ones; the method was immunoSEQ multiplex PCR. Here the sample spans about 77,000 clones, about 91% being singletons. Sequenced: peripheral blood. These receptors were collected from a woman over 75 with acute or convalescent COVID-19.

CDR3 sequence reads: CASSPGQGSGYGYTF. CDR3 bases: TGTGCCAGCAGTCCCGGACAGGGAAGTGGGTATGGCTACACCTTC. This chain uses TRBV27 with TRBJ1-2; 8 bases align to TRBD1. Unmatched junction bases numbered 10, after V lost 5 bases and J lost 5 bases. Germline V lookup: CDR1 MNHEY, CDR2 SMNVEV (reference sequence). This CDR3 contains 15 residues.

The chain joins TRBV4-1 to TRBJ2-1; 10 bases are a match to TRBD2. Germline V gene lookup returns CDR1 MGHRA and CDR2 YSYEKL. The trim removed 4 bases at V and 5 bases at J, leaving 14 bases unmatched. The CDR3 has 18 residues. CDR3 sequence: CASSPPLVRLAGDNEQFF. The CDR3 DNA follows: TGCGCCAGCAGCCCCCCCCTAGTCAGGCTAGCGGGGGACAATGAGCAGTTCTTC.

This clone has just one count. The rearrangement uses TRBV7-2 and TRBJ1-2; a weak D match, TRBD1 (6 bases). The V gene lost 4 bases and the J gene lost 8 bases, with 23 bases spanning the gap. Looked up from germline, CDR1 is SGHTA and CDR2 is FQGNSA. The CDR3 contains 16 residues. The CDR3 region is CASSSWTENQRGGYTF. CDR3 bases: TGTGCCAGCAGCTCCTGGACGGAAAACCAAAGGGGGGGCTACACCTTC.

This sequence joins TRBV6-5 and TRBJ1-4; maybe TRBD1 (6 bases). The CDR3 covers 15 residues. Germline values: CDR1 MNHEY, CDR2 SVGAGI. Trimming left V 6 bases short and J 7 bases short, with 18 bases between. CDR3 DNA sequence: TGTGCCAGCAGGGCTGTGGACAGCTTGATTGAAAAACTGTTTTTT. Translated, it gives CASRAVDSLIEKLFF.

The rearrangement links TRBV5-1 to TRBJ2-6, with 8 bases matching TRBD2. The CDR3 loop spans 16 amino acids. The ends lost 5 bases at V and 0 bases at J; junction bases unmatched: 4. Germline values: CDR1 SGHRS, CDR2 YFSETQ. The CDR3 DNA reads as TGCGCCAGCAGGCGGACTAGCAGCTCTGGGGCCAACGTCCTGACTTTC. Its translation: CASRRTSSSGANVLTF.

The rearrangement uses TRBV19 and TRBJ2-1; 13 bases map to TRBD2. Germline lookup yields CDR1 LNHDA and CDR2 SQIVND (reference sequence). V shed 6 bases and J 8 bases; nucleotides not matched to a gene: 4. The length of the CDR3 is 14 residues. The CDR3 loop is CASRTSGGSHEQFF. The CDR3 DNA sequence: TGTGCCAGTAGGACTAGCGGGGGGTCACATGAGCAGTTCTTC.

The chain links TRBV30 to TRBJ1-4, with TRBD1 matching 9 bases. The trim removed 4 bases at V and 7 bases at J, leaving 7 bases unmatched. The length of the CDR3 is 14 residues. The germline CDR1 and CDR2 sequences are GTSNPN and SVGIG (reference sequence). CDR3 residues: CAWNQQGAREKLFF. CDR3 DNA: TGTGCCTGGAACCAACAGGGGGCTCGTGAAAAACTGTTTTTT.